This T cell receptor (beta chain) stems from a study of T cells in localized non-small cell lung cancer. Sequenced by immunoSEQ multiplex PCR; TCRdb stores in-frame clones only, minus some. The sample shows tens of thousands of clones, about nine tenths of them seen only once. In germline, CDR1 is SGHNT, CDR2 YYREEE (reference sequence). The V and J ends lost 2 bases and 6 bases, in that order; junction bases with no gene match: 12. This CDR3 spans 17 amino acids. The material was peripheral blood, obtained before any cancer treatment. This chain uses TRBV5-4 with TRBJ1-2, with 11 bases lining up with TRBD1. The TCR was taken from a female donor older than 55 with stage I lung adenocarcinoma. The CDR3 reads CASSLGLDRGQENGYTF. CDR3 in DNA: TGTGCCAGCAGCTTAGGCTTGGACAGGGGGCAAGAAAATGGCTACACCTTC.